The rows below give T cell receptor beta chains drawn from one sample of a study of cytomegalovirus exposure and HLA in healthy donors. Method: immunoSEQ multiplex PCR; TCRdb's copy keeps in-frame clones and lacks some. The sample contains about 250,000 clones, around 66% of which appear only once. Material for sequencing was PBMCs. The receptors were sampled from a female donor in good health and CMV-seronegative. The CDR3 runs from the conserved cysteine through the conserved F or W. The D gene is left open where the match is weak. The size entry is marked missing in some rows and otherwise reads once, few, many or a size class.

D: .; size: .; J: TRBJ1-3; V: TRBV9; CDR3: CASSVDMADTIYF; DNA: TGTGCCAGCAGCGTAGATATGGCAGACACCATATATTTT
D: TRBD2; size: .; J: TRBJ2-7; V: TRBV6-1; CDR3: CASSGRAGEYEQYF; DNA: TGTGCCAGCAGTGGCCGCGCGGGAGAGTATGAGCAGTACTTC
D: .; size: few; J: TRBJ2-5; V: TRBV6-1; CDR3: CASSEPPLTQGWETQYF; DNA: TGTGCCAGCAGTGAACCACCATTAACGCAGGGATGGGAGACCCAGTACTTC
D: .; size: .; J: TRBJ2-2; V: TRBV18; CDR3: CASSPGAGAINGELFF; DNA: TGTGCCAGCTCACCGGGGGCAGGGGCCATCAACGGGGAGCTGTTTTTT
D: TRBD2; size: .; J: TRBJ2-5; V: TRBV5-1; CDR3: CASSLAVSSGYQETQYF; DNA: TGCGCCAGCAGCTTGGCCGTTTCTAGCGGCTACCAAGAGACCCAGTACTTC
D: .; size: few; J: TRBJ2-3; V: TRBV29-1; CDR3: CSVEVRTGRGPRDTQYF; DNA: TGCAGCGTTGAAGTTCGGACAGGGAGGGGGCCGAGAGATACGCAGTATTTT
D: TRBD1; size: .; J: TRBJ2-7; V: TRBV11-2; CDR3: CASSLGDRSYEQYF; DNA: TGTGCCAGCAGCTTAGGGGACAGATCCTACGAGCAGTACTTC
D: TRBD2; size: .; J: TRBJ2-5; V: TRBV5-4; CDR3: CASSLRLAGVETQYF; DNA: TGTGCCAGCAGCTTGAGACTAGCGGGCGTCGAGACCCAGTACTTC
D: .; size: .; J: TRBJ1-6; V: TRBV29-1; CDR3: CSVRDSTRDNSPLHF; DNA: TGCAGCGTCCGGGACTCAACTAGGGATAATTCACCCCTCCACTTT
D: .; size: few; J: TRBJ1-2; V: TRBV6-5; CDR3: CASSPDSYGYTF; DNA: TGTGCCAGCAGTCCGGACAGCTATGGCTACACCTTC
D: .; size: .; J: TRBJ1-2; V: TRBV6-1; CDR3: CASSSNYGYTF; DNA: TGTGCCAGCAGTTCGAACTATGGCTACACCTTC
D: .; size: .; J: TRBJ2-7; V: TRBV6-5; CDR3: CASSYTGIAYEQYF; DNA: TGTGCCAGCAGTTACACAGGGATTGCCTACGAGCAGTACTTC
D: TRBD2; size: few; J: TRBJ2-1; V: TRBV18; CDR3: CASSSTSVTTLNEQFF; DNA: TGTGCCAGCTCATCCACTAGCGTCACTACTCTCAATGAGCAGTTCTTC
D: .; size: .; J: TRBJ2-7; V: TRBV28; CDR3: CASSSAWSYEQYF; DNA: TGTGCCAGCAGTTCCGCCTGGAGCTACGAGCAGTACTTC
D: TRBD1; size: .; J: TRBJ2-7; V: TRBV28; CDR3: CASSPHTGTGYEQYF; DNA: TGTGCCAGCAGTCCCCATACCGGGACAGGCTACGAGCAGTACTTC